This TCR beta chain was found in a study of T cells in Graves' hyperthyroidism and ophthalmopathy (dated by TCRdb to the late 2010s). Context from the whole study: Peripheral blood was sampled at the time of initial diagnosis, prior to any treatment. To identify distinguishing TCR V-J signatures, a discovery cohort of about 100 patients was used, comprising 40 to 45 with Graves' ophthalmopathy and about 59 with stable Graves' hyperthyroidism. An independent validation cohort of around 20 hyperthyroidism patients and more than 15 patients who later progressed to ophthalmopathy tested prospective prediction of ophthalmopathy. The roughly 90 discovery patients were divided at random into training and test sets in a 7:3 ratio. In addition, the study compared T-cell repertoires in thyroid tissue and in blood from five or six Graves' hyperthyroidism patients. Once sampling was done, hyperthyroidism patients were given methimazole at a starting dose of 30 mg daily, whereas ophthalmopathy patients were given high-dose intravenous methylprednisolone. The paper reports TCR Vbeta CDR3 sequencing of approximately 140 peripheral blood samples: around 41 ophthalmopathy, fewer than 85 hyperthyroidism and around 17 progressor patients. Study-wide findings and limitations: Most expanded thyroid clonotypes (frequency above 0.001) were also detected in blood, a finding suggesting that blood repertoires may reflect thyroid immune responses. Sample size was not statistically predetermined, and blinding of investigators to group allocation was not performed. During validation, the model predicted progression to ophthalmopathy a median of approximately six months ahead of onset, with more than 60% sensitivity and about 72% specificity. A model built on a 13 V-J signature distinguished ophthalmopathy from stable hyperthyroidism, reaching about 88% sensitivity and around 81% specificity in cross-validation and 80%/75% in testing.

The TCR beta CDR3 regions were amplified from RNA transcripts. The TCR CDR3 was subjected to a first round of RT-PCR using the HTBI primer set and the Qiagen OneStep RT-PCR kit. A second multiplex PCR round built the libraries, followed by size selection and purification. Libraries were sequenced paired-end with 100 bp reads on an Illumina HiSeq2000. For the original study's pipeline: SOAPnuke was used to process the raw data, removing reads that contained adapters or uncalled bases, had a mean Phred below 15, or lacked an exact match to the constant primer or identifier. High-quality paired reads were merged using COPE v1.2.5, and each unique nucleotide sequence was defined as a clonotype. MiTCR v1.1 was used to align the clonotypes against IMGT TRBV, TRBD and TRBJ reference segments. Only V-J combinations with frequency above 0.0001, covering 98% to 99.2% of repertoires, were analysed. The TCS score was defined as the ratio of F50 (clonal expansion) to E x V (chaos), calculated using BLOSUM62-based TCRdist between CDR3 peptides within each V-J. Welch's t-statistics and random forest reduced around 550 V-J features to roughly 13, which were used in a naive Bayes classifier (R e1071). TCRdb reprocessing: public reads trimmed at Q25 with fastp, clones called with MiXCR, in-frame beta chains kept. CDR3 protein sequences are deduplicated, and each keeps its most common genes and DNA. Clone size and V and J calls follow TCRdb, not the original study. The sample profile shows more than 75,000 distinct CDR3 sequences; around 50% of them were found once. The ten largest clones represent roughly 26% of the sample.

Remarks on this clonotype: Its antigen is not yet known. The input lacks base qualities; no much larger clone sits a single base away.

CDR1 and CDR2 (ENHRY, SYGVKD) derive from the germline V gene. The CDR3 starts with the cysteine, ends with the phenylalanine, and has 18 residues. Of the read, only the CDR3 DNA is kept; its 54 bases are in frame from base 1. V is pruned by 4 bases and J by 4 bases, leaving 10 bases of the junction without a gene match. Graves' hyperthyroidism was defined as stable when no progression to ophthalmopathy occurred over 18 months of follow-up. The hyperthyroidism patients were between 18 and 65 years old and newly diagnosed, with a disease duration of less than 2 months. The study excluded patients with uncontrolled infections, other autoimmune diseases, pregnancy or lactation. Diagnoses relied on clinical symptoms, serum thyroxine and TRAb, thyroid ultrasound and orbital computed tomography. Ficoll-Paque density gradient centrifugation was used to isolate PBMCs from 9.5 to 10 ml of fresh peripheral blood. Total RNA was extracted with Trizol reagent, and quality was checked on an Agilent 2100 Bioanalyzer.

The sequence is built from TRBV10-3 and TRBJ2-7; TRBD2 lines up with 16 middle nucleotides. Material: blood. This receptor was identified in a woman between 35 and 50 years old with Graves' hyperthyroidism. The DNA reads TGTGCCATCAGTGTACCGGGACTAGCGGGAGGGCCCCGGTACGAGCAGTACTTC. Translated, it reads CAISVPGLAGGPRYEQYF.